The 7 T cell receptor beta chains below all came from one sample that was sequenced in a study of T cell repertoires in ileal Crohn's disease. The time point denotes: inflamed ileum from the surgical specimen. The method was immunoSEQ multiplex PCR; TCRdb's version includes in-frame clones alone and lacks a portion of them. The sample holds roughly 13,000 clones, more than 60% seen once. The specimen was ileal tissue. Receptor source: an adult with Crohn's disease.

Notes on this clone: The sample holds other DNA sequences that translate to the same CDR3. This chain joins TRBV30 and TRBJ2-7; 7 bases match TRBD2. The CDR3 extends over 11 amino acids. Germline V gene lookup returns CDR1 GTSNPN and CDR2 SVGIG (reference sequence). V was pared by 2 bases and J by 6 bases, with 1 base of the junction left unmatched. CDR3 coding DNA: TGTGCCTGGAGTTGGGGGGGCGAGCAGTACTTC. Its protein product is CAWSWGGEQYF. Looking up the rest from reference TRBV30 and TRBJ2-7 gives the full variable domain: SQTIHQWPATLVQPVGSPLSLECTVEGTSNPNLYWYRQAAGRGLQLLFYSVGIGQISSEVPQNLSASRPQDRQFILSSKKLLLSDSGFYLCAWSWGGEQYFGPGTRLTVT.

The chain is built from TRBV7-9 and TRBJ2-5; maybe TRBD1 (6 bases). The CDR3 runs to 17 residues. V lost 3 bases and J 7 bases, leaving 24 bases between the germline ends. Germline CDR1 and CDR2: SEHNR and FQNEAQ (reference sequence). CDR3 sequence (DNA): TGTGCCAGCAGCTTCGCTTATTTGGACAGCTCCGTCGGGACCCAGTACTTC. It codes for CASSFAYLDSSVGTQYF.

This chain uses TRBV29-1 with TRBJ1-2; the D is unclear. The germline gives CDR1 SQVTM, CDR2 ANQGSEA. The CDR3 covers 13 residues. V was clipped by 2 bases and J by 0 bases, with 7 bases between them. The CDR3 DNA follows: TGCAGCGTTGAAATGGGGACTAACTATGGCTACACCTTC. This encodes CSVEMGTNYGYTF.

The rearrangement uses TRBV30 and TRBJ2-7; D perhaps matches TRBD1 (5 bases). The germline CDR1 and CDR2 sequences are GTSNPN and SVGIG (reference sequence). The CDR3 loop spans 13 amino acids. V dropped 5 bases and J dropped 0 bases, with 11 bases sitting between them. As DNA, the CDR3 is TGTGCCTGGCGACAGAGAAGCTCCTACGAGCAGTACTTC. Protein product: CAWRQRSSYEQYF.

The chain couples TRBV6-6 to TRBJ1-1, with 9 nucleotides matching TRBD1. Losses at the gene ends were 0 bases for V and 4 bases for J; bases not matched to a gene: 3. Germline lookup yields CDR1 MNHNY and CDR2 SVGAGI (reference sequence). CDR3 length: 15 residues. CDR3 in amino acids: CASSYSTGGGTEAFF. CDR3 nucleotide sequence: TGTGCCAGCAGTTACTCGACAGGGGGGGGCACTGAAGCTTTCTTT.

J is TRBJ2-7 and V is TRBV5-4; tentative D call: TRBD1 (6 bases). The CDR3 runs 16 residues. Trimming took off 4 bases at V and 0 bases at J, with 17 bases between the two ends. Germline CDR1 SGHNT, CDR2 YYREEE (reference sequence). In DNA, the CDR3 is TGTGCCAGCAGCCTGGGGGCGCGGACAGACTCCTACGAGCAGTACTTC. As protein: CASSLGARTDSYEQYF.

The V and J genes are TRBV18 and TRBJ2-1; D possibly matches TRBD1 or TRBD2 (5 bases each). The germline V gene encodes CDR1 KGHSH and CDR2 LQKENI. CDR3 length: 13 amino acids. Trimming pared 4 bases from V and 6 bases from J, leaving 10 bases between. CDR3 sequence (DNA): TGTGCCAGCTCACTGGGACCCCGCAATGAGCAGTTCTTC. Translated: CASSLGPRNEQFF.